What follows is one T cell receptor beta chain and its context. Everyone who took part was roughly 18 to 90 years old, and they came from about 25 US areas. TCRdb's table, derived via immunoSEQ multiplex PCR, lists solely in-frame clones and lacks some. The sample has roughly 230,000 clones; about 80% are singletons. The sample originates from a study of blood T cell repertoires in COVID-19. For the study at large: In each case, the material was cDNA or gDNA derived from T cells, B-cell-depleted T cells, or PBMCs.

V lost 2 bases, J lost 2 bases, and 10 bases lay in between. CDR3 size: 14 residues. CDR1 and CDR2 from the germline V gene are SGHAT and FQNNGV. The material sequenced was PBMCs or T cells enriched from blood (not recorded which). The sequence was collected from a man aged 50-59 years who had recovered from COVID-19. The chain is built from TRBV11-2 and TRBJ2-7; D unclear. The CDR3 region has the DNA TGTGCCAGCAGCTTATTCACACGGGCCTACGAGCAGTACTTC. Residues: CASSLFTRAYEQYF.